This T cell receptor (beta chain) was identified in a study of cytomegalovirus exposure and HLA in healthy donors. Study-wide background: Within the Caucasian-associated ancestry cluster were approximately 77% of the roughly 360 genotyped donors.

As for this clone: No antigen is known for it.

V was pared by 3 bases and J by 8 bases, with 7 bases between. Germline V lookup: CDR1 MDHEN, CDR2 SYDVKM. The CDR3 is made up of 11 amino acids. PCR amplification relied on 60 Vbeta primers (plus 13 Jbeta primers). Assay used: immunoSEQ multiplex PCR; TCRdb lists only in-frame clones, some missing. The sample consists of 50,000 to 70,000 clones, almost 80% of them appearing once. Whole-study findings and limits: Confirmation was obtained in vitro that a few CMV-associated chains are specific for CMV antigens. Later analysis demonstrated an association between a missense DCLRE1C variant and TCR beta V- and J-gene trimming.

V usage is TRBV28 and J usage is TRBJ1-2, with D unresolved. The clonotype originates from a girl aged 5-17 years in good health and CMV-seropositive. Material for sequencing was PBMCs. CDR3 region: CASSLLRGYTF. The CDR3 DNA is TGTGCCAGCAGTTTGCTGAGGGGCTACACCTTC.